The TCR beta chain described here comes from a study of human T cells and chemical hapten exposure. General study results and limits: With patch test score, the counts of PT1 expanded TCRs showed a positive correlation.

V was shortened by 1 base and J by 4 bases, with 18 bases between the two germline ends. The CDR3 loop spans 17 amino acids. CDR1 is SGHTA, CDR2 FQGNSA, per germline. In its sample, this clonotype was seen a few times. What it recognizes is unknown. A single record per CDR3 protein comes from TCRdb applying MiXCR to the RACE reads. There are about 42,000 distinct CDR3 sequences in the sample; approximately 9.7% occur only once, and 11% to 15% lies in the top ten. Regarding time point: patch test 2, 6 weeks after DPC sensitization. Documented treatment: therapeutic diphenylcyclopropenone sensitization with weekly scalp DPC. Unfractionated whole blood served as the source for total RNA extraction.

The source material was whole blood, sampled in connection with sensitization to the hapten diphenylcyclopropenone (DPC). V usage is TRBV7-2 and J usage is TRBJ2-3; possible D gene TRBD2, 6 bases. The receptor comes from a woman aged 25 to 45 with alopecia areata. Some clones in this sample may be carry-over from other donors' samples. Written as DNA, the CDR3 is TGTGCCAGCAGCTTAGTTGGATCCGGGGGTCTCGCAGATACGCAGTATTTT. Its translation is CASSLVGSGGLADTQYF.